This T cell receptor (beta chain) was recovered during a study of identical twins. TCRdb ran MiXCR on the 5' RACE reads and lists one entry per CDR3 protein. The table lists a few hundred thousand distinct CDR3 sequences, over 5.5% of them singletons. This clonotype was seen more than once but under ten times. Germline assignment: CDR1 MNHEY and CDR2 SVGEGT. With 2 bases removed from V and 13 bases from J, the gap between germline ends came to 9 bases. This CDR3 spans 11 amino acids. The same specimen was also included in a second study, on T cells expressing NK-cell markers. From that study: The eight sequenced donors comprised seven who were HCMV-seropositive and one who was seronegative. Dominant NKG2C+ clonotype frequencies of about 1.0-7.0% of CD8+ T cells were measured in a handful of donors. One observes that, in a few donors, these clonotypes were also the leading ones within the CD3+CD56-NKG2C+ fraction.

Sequencing was done on a sample of CD8+ T cells sorted from blood. The clonotype originates from a woman between 18 and 29 years old in good health. The V and J genes are TRBV6-2 or TRBV6-3 and TRBJ2-1, with D uncertain. In DNA form, the CDR3 reads TGTGCCAGCAGTTACGCCTCCCAACAGTTCTTC. It encodes CASSYASQQFF.